Below are 8 T cell receptor beta chains sequenced from a single sample in a study of cytomegalovirus exposure and HLA in healthy donors. Use of 60 Vbeta and 13 Jbeta primers characterized the PCR. Only in-frame clones appear in the TCRdb table, and some are missing; sequencing was by immunoSEQ multiplex PCR. The table shows approximately 160,000 clones, with roughly 77% occurring only once. Sequencing was performed on PBMCs. The receptors come from a woman aged 40 to 50 in good health and CMV-seropositive.

This chain joins TRBV30 and TRBJ1-5; tentatively, D is TRBD1 (6 bases). The CDR3 extends over 13 amino acids. V was pared by 3 bases and J by 4 bases, with 10 bases between. From germline, CDR1 is GTSNPN and CDR2 SVGIG (reference sequence). The CDR3 nucleotides read TGTGCCTGGAGACAGGGACCAAATCAGCCCCAGCATTTT. Translated: CAWRQGPNQPQHF. Filled out from reference TRBV30 and TRBJ1-5, the complete variable domain reads SQTIHQWPATLVQPVGSPLSLECTVEGTSNPNLYWYRQAAGRGLQLLFYSVGIGQISSEVPQNLSASRPQDRQFILSSKKLLLSDSGFYLCAWRQGPNQPQHFGDGTRLSIL.

This rearrangement joins TRBV5-4 to TRBJ2-1; D ambiguous. The germline CDR1 and CDR2 sequences are SGHNT and YYREEE (reference sequence). This CDR3 spans 11 amino acids. Trimming pared 2 bases from V and 8 bases from J, leaving 5 bases between. CDR3 sequence reads: CASSFTDEQFF. The CDR3 region has the DNA TGTGCCAGCAGCTTCACTGATGAGCAGTTCTTC.

With regard to this clone: At one end the junction does not follow the germline gene, possibly because of a read error. V and J are TRBV14 and TRBJ2-1, with 9 bases matching TRBD2. Germline V gives CDR1 SGHDN, CDR2 FVKESK. CDR3 length equals 17 residues. CDR3 sequence reads: CASSQESGRNLYNGQFF. In nucleotides, the CDR3 is TGTGCCAGCAGCCAAGAAAGCGGGAGGAATCTTTACAATGGGCAGTTCTTC.

The chain employs TRBV7-9 and TRBJ1-1; 8 positions agree with TRBD1. Germline assignment: CDR1 SEHNR and CDR2 FQNEAQ (reference sequence). CDR3 length equals 15 residues. After removal of 4 bases from V and 4 bases from J, the junction contained 8 bases not matched to a gene. The DNA of the CDR3 is TGTGCCAGCAGCTCGGGGACAGGTGAGGGCACTGAAGCTTTCTTT. Residues: CASSSGTGEGTEAFF.

The chain has TRBV28 and TRBJ2-7; D call uncertain. V lost 2 bases, J lost 2 bases, and 10 bases lay in between. Per the germline V gene, CDR1 is MDHEN and CDR2 is SYDVKM. CDR3 length: 14 residues. This chain's CDR3 is CASSLSTPTYEQYF. The CDR3 bases are TGTGCCAGCAGTTTAAGTACCCCTACCTACGAGCAGTACTTC.

The rearrangement joins TRBV10-3 to TRBJ2-2; weak D call: TRBD1 (5 bases). The CDR3 is made up of 13 amino acids. Germline CDR1 is ENHRY and CDR2 is SYGVKD. With 8 bases removed from V and 4 bases from J, the gap between germline ends came to 11 bases. CDR3 amino acids: CAIGQMSTGELFF. The CDR3 DNA follows: TGTGCCATCGGACAAATGAGCACCGGGGAGCTGTTTTTT.

The genes are TRBV2 and TRBJ2-7; D uncertain. The ends were cut back, 3 bases at V and 3 bases at J, with 15 bases in the middle. This CDR3 is built from 15 residues. Germline-derived CDR1 and CDR2 are SNHLY and FYNNEI. The DNA of the CDR3 is TGTGCCAGCAGTGATTCTGGGCCGTTAATCTACGAGCAGTACTTC. This sequence encodes CASSDSGPLIYEQYF.

This clone occurred a few times. The chain uses TRBV4-1 and TRBJ2-4; no reliable D call. The CDR3 is 13 amino acids. CDR1 is MGHRA, CDR2 YSYEKL, per germline. V gave up 0 bases and J gave up 10 bases, with 10 bases separating them. The CDR3 coding sequence is TGCGCCAGCAGCCAAGATCCATTCCAAATTCAGTACTTC. Protein product: CASSQDPFQIQYF.